Listed below are T cell receptor beta chains from one sample, sequenced in a study of shared clonotypes between healthy human individuals. TCRdb's copy holds only in-frame clones and misses some; the assay was immunoSEQ multiplex PCR. This table holds roughly 500,000 clones, around 73% found once. The material sequenced was PBMCs. The receptors derive from a middle-aged woman in good health. Some clones in this sample may be carry-over from other donors' samples. CDR3s include the opening cysteine and the closing phenylalanine or tryptophan. The D gene is left open where the match is weak. Clone size is stated in some rows and not others, as once, few, many or a class when expanded.

CDR3nt,CDR3aa,v_gene,d_gene,j_gene,abundance
TGTGCCAGCAGCCACCCCCAGGGTGGAAGGCACGAGCAGTACTTC,CASSHPQGGRHEQYF,TRBV14,.,TRBJ2-7,.
TGTGCCAGCAGCTTCTTCGGGACTGGCACCGGGGAGCTGTTTTTT,CASSFFGTGTGELFF,TRBV5-6,.,TRBJ2-2,few
TGCGCCAGCACCGCCGATACTAACTATGGCTACACCTTC,CASTADTNYGYTF,TRBV10-2,.,TRBJ1-2,.
TGTGCCAGCAACGCGGGGGGTTACGAGCAGTACTTC,CASNAGGYEQYF,TRBV7-9,TRBD2,TRBJ2-7,.
TGTGCCAGCAGCCAAGTTATCGGGGAGACCCAGTACTTC,CASSQVIGETQYF,TRBV14,.,TRBJ2-5,.
TGCGCCAGCAGCGTCCGGGACAGGGGGGAGCAGTACTTC,CASSVRDRGEQYF,TRBV5-1,TRBD1,TRBJ2-7,.
TGTGCCAGCAGCTTAGTAGGGGGGGATGGTCTCAATCAGCCCCAGCATTTT,CASSLVGGDGLNQPQHF,TRBV11-1,.,TRBJ1-5,.
TGTGCCAGCAGTCCTTGGGACAACCTGCGCGAGCAGTACTTC,CASSPWDNLREQYF,TRBV28,.,TRBJ2-7,once
TGTGCCAGCAGATCCTGGACTAGCGGAGCCTACGAGCAGTACTTC,CASRSWTSGAYEQYF,TRBV28,TRBD2,TRBJ2-7,.
TGTGCCATCTCGGACGGGACAACGCTCAATGAGCAGTTCTTC,CAISDGTTLNEQFF,TRBV2,.,TRBJ2-1,.
TGTGCCAGTAGTATGGGCAGGGTGAACACTGAAGCTTTCTTT,CASSMGRVNTEAFF,TRBV19,.,TRBJ1-1,.
TGTGCCAGCAGCTTTACAGGGGGCACAGATACGCAGTATTTT,CASSFTGGTDTQYF,TRBV5-6,TRBD1,TRBJ2-3,.
TGCGCCAGCAGCCAGCCGGGGGGACGGTATGAGCAGTTCTTC,CASSQPGGRYEQFF,TRBV4-1,TRBD2,TRBJ2-1,.
TGTGCCACCCAACGGGTCGGGACTAGCGGTTCCTACGAGCAGTACTTC,CATQRVGTSGSYEQYF,TRBV27,TRBD2,TRBJ2-7,.
TGTGCCAGCAGCGAGGGGATACTTACGGCCCAGTACTTC,CASSEGILTAQYF,TRBV7-9,.,TRBJ2-5,.
TGTGCCAGCAGCTCGGGACGGTGGAACACTGAAGCTTTCTTT,CASSSGRWNTEAFF,TRBV5-4,.,TRBJ1-1,many
TGTGCCAGCAGTTTTTATGAGACGCACACCGGGGAGCTGTTTTTT,CASSFYETHTGELFF,TRBV27,.,TRBJ2-2,.
TGTGCCTGGAGTGTACGCTCGGCAGGGCTCGGTTCACCCCTCCACTTT,CAWSVRSAGLGSPLHF,TRBV30,.,TRBJ1-6,once
TGTGCCAGCAGCTTAGGGGACAGGAATCAGCCCCAGCATTTT,CASSLGDRNQPQHF,TRBV7-2,TRBD1,TRBJ1-5,.
TGTGCCAGCAAGGCCGGGGTCACGAGTGAAAAACTGTTTTTT,CASKAGVTSEKLFF,TRBV6-5,.,TRBJ1-4,.
TGTGCCAGCAGTTTATTGACTAGCGGGAGGGAAAGCATTCAGTACTTC,CASSLLTSGRESIQYF,TRBV28,TRBD2,TRBJ2-4,.
TGTGCCAGCAGCTCCGGAACCATCCGGGATGAGCAGTTCTTC,CASSSGTIRDEQFF,TRBV5-4,.,TRBJ2-1,few
TGTGCCAGCAGTGAACAGGGACAGGGCTACAATGAGCAGTTCTTC,CASSEQGQGYNEQFF,TRBV6-1,TRBD1,TRBJ2-1,few